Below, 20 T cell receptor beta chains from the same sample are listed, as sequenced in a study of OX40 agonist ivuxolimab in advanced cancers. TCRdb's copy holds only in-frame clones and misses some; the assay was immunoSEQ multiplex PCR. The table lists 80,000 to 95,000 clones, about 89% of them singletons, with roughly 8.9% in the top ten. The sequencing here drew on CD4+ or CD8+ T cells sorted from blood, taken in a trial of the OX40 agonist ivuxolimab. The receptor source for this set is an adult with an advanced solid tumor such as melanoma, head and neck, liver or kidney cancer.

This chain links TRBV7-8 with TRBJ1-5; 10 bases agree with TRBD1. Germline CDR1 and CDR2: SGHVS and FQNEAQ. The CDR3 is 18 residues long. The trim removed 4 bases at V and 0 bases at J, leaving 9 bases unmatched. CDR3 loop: CASSSGTGVPYSNQPQHF. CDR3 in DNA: TGTGCCAGCAGCTCCGGGACAGGGGTTCCGTATAGCAATCAGCCCCAGCATTTT.

The CDR3 DNA follows: TGTGCCAGCAGATCCAGACTGGATCGAAACACCGGGGAGCTGTTTTTT. It encodes CASRSRLDRNTGELFF. The gene calls are TRBV7-9 and TRBJ2-2; unclear D gene. The CDR3 is 16 amino acids. Trimming left V 6 bases short and J 2 bases short, with 16 bases between. Germline CDR1 and CDR2: SEHNR and FQNEAQ (reference sequence).

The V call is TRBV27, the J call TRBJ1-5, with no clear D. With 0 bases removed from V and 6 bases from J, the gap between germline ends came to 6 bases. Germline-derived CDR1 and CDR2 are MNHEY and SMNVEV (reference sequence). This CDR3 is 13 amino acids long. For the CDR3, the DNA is TGTGCCAGCAGTTTATCGGGCACTCAGCCCCAGCATTTT. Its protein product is CASSLSGTQPQHF.

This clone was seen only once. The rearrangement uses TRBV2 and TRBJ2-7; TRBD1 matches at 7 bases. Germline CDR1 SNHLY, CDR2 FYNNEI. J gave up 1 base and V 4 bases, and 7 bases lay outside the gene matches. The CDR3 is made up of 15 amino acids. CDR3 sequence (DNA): TGTGCCAGCAGTGGAGACAGGGACCCTTCCTACGAGCAGTACTTC. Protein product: CASSGDRDPSYEQYF.

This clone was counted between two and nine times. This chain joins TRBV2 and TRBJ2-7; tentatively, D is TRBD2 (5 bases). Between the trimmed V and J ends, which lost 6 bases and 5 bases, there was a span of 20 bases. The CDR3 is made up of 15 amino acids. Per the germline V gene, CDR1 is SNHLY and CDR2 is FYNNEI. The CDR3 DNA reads TGTGCCAGCAGCGCTCGGACTCAAGTTATCCACGAGCAGTACTTC. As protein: CASSARTQVIHEQYF.

CDR3 in amino acids: CASRYRDTGEQYF. The DNA for the CDR3 is TGTGCCAGCAGGTACCGGGACACCGGCGAGCAGTACTTC. This chain connects TRBV5-4 to TRBJ2-7; TRBD1 might be the D (6 bases). Trimming removed 5 bases from V and 6 bases from J, with 15 bases in between. The CDR3 is 13 amino acids. CDR1 SGHNT and CDR2 YYREEE come from the germline V gene (reference sequence).

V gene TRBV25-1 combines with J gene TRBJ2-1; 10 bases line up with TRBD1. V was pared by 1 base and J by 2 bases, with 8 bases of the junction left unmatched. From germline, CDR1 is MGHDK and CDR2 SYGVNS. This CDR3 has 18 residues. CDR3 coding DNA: TGTGCCAGCAGTGAATCCACCGCCGGGACAGGGGCCTACAATGAGCAGTTCTTC. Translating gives CASSESTAGTGAYNEQFF.

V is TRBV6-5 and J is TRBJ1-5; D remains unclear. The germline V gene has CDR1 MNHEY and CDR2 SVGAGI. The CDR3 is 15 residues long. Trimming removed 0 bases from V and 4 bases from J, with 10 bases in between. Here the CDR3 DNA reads TGTGCCAGCAGTTACTCGACGCCAGAGAATCAGCCCCAGCATTTT. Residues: CASSYSTPENQPQHF.

In nucleotides, the CDR3 is TGTGCCAGTACTCCCTCCAGAGAACATAATGAAAAACTGTTTTTT. Protein sequence: CASTPSREHNEKLFF. V gene TRBV21-1 combines with J gene TRBJ1-4. TRBV21-1 counts as a pseudogene. This CDR3 contains 15 residues.

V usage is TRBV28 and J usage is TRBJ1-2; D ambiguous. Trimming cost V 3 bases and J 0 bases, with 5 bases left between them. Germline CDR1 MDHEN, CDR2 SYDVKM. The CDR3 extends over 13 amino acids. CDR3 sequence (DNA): TGTGCCAGCAGTTTCGGTCCTAACTATGGCTACACCTTC. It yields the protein CASSFGPNYGYTF.

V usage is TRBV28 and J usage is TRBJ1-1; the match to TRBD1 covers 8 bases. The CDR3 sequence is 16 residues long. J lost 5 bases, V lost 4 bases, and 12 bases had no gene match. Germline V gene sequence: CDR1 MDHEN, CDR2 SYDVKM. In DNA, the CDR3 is TGTGCCAGCAGTTCCGGACAGGGAGGCCTCCCAACTGAAGCTTTCTTT. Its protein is CASSSGQGGLPTEAFF.

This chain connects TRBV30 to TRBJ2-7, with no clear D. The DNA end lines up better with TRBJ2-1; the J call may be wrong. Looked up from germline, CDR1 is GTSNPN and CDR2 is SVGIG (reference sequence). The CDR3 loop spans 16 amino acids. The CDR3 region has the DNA TGTGCCTGGAGTACTATGGTAGACTCGTACAATGAGGAGCAGTTCTTC. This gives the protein CAWSTMVDSYNEEQFF.

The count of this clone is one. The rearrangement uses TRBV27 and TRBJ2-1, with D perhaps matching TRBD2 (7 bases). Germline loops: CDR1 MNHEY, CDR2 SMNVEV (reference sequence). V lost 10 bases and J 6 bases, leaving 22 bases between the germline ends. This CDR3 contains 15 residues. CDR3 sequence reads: CATNTTGAGANEQFF. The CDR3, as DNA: TGTGCCACCAATACTACCGGGGCGGGGGCCAATGAGCAGTTCTTC.

CDR3 in DNA: TGTGCCAGCAAACTAGCCTACGAGCAGTACTTC. Translation gives CASKLAYEQYF. This chain links TRBV6-1 with TRBJ2-7; the D gene is possibly TRBD2 (5 bases). This CDR3 is built from 11 residues. Trimming pared 7 bases from V and 2 bases from J, leaving 6 bases between. Germline V gene lookup returns CDR1 MNHNS and CDR2 SASEGT.

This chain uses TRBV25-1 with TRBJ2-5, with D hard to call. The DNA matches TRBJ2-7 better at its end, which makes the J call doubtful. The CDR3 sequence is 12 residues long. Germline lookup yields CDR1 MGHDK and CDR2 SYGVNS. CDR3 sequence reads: CASSLAVYEQYF. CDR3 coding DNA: TGTGCCAGCAGTCTGGCCGTCTACGAGCAGTACTTC.

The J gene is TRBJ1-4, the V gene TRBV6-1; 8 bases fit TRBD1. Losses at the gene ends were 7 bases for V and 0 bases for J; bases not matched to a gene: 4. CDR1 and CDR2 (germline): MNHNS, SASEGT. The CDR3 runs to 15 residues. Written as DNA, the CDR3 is TGTGCCAGCACTGGACAGGGAACAACTAATGAAAAACTGTTTTTT. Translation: CASTGQGTTNEKLFF.

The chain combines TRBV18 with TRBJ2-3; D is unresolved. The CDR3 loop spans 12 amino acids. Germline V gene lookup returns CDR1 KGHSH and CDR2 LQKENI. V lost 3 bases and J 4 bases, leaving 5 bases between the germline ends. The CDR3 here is CASSPGADTQYF. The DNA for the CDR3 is TGTGCCAGCTCACCTGGAGCAGATACGCAGTATTTT.

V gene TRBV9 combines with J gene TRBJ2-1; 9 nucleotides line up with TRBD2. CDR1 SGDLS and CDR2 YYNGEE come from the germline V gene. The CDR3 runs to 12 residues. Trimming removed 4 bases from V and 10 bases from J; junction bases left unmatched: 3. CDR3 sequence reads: CASSPGTSEQFF. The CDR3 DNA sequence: TGTGCCAGCAGCCCCGGGACTAGCGAGCAGTTCTTC.

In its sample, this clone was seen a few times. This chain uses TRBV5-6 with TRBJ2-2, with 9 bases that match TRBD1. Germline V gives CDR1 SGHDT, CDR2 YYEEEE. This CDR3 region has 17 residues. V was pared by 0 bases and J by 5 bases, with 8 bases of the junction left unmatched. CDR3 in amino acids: CASSLDPGQGRTGELFF. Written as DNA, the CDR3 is TGTGCCAGCAGCTTGGATCCGGGACAGGGTAGGACCGGGGAGCTGTTTTTT.

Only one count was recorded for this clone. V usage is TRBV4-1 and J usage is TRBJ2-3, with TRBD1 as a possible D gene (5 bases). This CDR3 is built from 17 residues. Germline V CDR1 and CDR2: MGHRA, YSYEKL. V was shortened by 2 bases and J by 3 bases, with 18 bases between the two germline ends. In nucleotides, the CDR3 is TGCGCCAGCAGCCAAAGAGAGGACACTCTAAGGACAGATACGCAGTATTTT. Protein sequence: CASSQREDTLRTDTQYF.